This TCR beta chain derives from a study of T cells in Graves' hyperthyroidism and ophthalmopathy (dated by TCRdb to the late 2010s). With regard to the full study: Peripheral blood samples were taken at initial diagnosis, before any treatment was given. To identify distinguishing TCR V-J signatures, a discovery cohort of 95 to 100 patients was used, comprising 40 to 45 with Graves' ophthalmopathy and some 60 with stable Graves' hyperthyroidism. Whether ophthalmopathy could be predicted prospectively was tested in an independent validation cohort made up of 18 to 20 hyperthyroidism patients plus 17 patients who later progressed to ophthalmopathy. For training and testing, the 100 or so patients in the discovery cohort were randomly divided in a 7:3 ratio. In addition, the study compared T-cell repertoires in thyroid tissue and in blood from roughly six Graves' hyperthyroidism patients. After sampling, hyperthyroidism patients received methimazole starting at 30 mg daily, and ophthalmopathy patients received high-dose intravenous methylprednisolone. According to the paper, TCR Vbeta CDR3 sequencing was carried out on 135 peripheral blood samples, which came from approximately 43 ophthalmopathy, 80 or so hyperthyroidism and about 17 progressor patients.

The TCR beta CDR3 regions were amplified from RNA transcripts. The first round of RT-PCR for the TCR CDR3 was performed with the HTBI primer set and the Qiagen OneStep RT-PCR kit. Libraries were constructed in a second round of multiplex PCR, after which size selection and purification were performed. Libraries were sequenced paired-end with 100 bp reads on an Illumina HiSeq2000. The authors processed their data as follows. SOAPnuke was used to process the raw data, with reads discarded if the reads contained adapters or uncalled bases, had a mean Phred below 15, or lacked an exact constant-primer or identifier match. COPE v1.2.5 was used to merge high-quality paired reads, and clonotypes were defined as unique nucleotide sequences. MiTCR v1.1 was used to align clonotypes to the IMGT TRBV, TRBD and TRBJ reference segments. Only V-J combinations with frequency above 0.0001, covering roughly 99% of repertoires, were analysed. The TCS score was defined as F50 (clonal expansion) divided by E x V (chaos), with BLOSUM62-based TCRdist calculated between CDR3 peptides within each V-J. Welch's t-statistics and random forest reduced around 510 V-J features to about 12, which were used in a naive Bayes classifier (R e1071). TCRdb trimmed public reads at Q25 via fastp, called clones via MiXCR and kept in-frame beta chains. Rows with one shared CDR3 protein collapse into an entry with the most common genes and DNA. TCRdb's processing, not the authors' own work, is the source of the V and J calls. In this sample the table shows roughly 300,000 distinct CDR3 sequences, around a fifth of which occur a single time. The top ten clonotypes cover around 45% of the sample.

Reading the germline V gene gives CDR1 SGHTS and CDR2 YDEGEE. The CDR3 is 17 amino acids in total, end residues counted. Only CDR3 DNA remains: 51 bases, in frame from the first base. For this clonotype: Its antigen specificity is not known. The conserved phenylalanine or tryptophan is not found at the CDR3 terminus, so this likely reflects a read error.

Graves' hyperthyroidism was defined as stable when no progression to ophthalmopathy occurred over 18 months of follow-up. Hyperthyroidism patients were newly diagnosed, had a disease duration of under 2 months, and were aged 18 to 65 years. The study excluded patients with uncontrolled infections, other autoimmune diseases, pregnancy or lactation. Diagnoses relied on clinical symptoms, serum thyroxine and TRAb, thyroid ultrasound and orbital computed tomography. PBMCs were separated from over 9 ml of fresh peripheral blood using Ficoll-Paque density gradient centrifugation. Total RNA was extracted with Trizol reagent, and quality was checked on an Agilent 2100 Bioanalyzer. Paper-wide results and their limitations: During validation, the model predicted progression to ophthalmopathy a median of about 6.3 months ahead of onset, with around 65% sensitivity and about 75% specificity. Most expanded thyroid clonotypes (frequency above 0.001) were also detected in blood, a finding suggesting that blood repertoires may reflect thyroid immune responses. Ophthalmopathy was separated from stable hyperthyroidism by a 13 V-J signature model, with roughly 88% sensitivity and about 81% specificity obtained in cross-validation and 80%/75% obtained in testing. Sample size was not statistically predetermined, and investigators were not blinded to group allocation.

Sequencing was done on a sample of blood. The chain is made from TRBV5-8 and TRBJ1-4, and TRBD1 matches 10 of the central bases. This sequence was found in a woman between 45 and 60 years old with Graves' hyperthyroidism. The sequenced DNA: TGCGCCAGCAAAGGGGGCCTCCCGGGACAGGGGAATGAAAAACTGTTTCTT. It codes for CASKGGLPGQGNEKLFL.